What follows are 10 T cell receptor beta chains derived from one specimen sequenced in a study of blood T cell repertoires in COVID-19 (TCRdb year 2020). Libraries were constructed by the immunoSEQ multiplex PCR assay. TCRdb stores this immuneACCESS table with in-frame sequences only. Part of the clones is absent; in the studies checked, under half of the shortfall reflects unresolved V genes, and no reason is known for the rest. For this sample there are about 230,000 clones; roughly four fifths appear just once. Of the sample, 1.5% to 2% is held by the ten largest clones. The sample taken for sequencing was PBMCs or T cells enriched from blood (not recorded which). The receptor source for this set is a man in his 60s who had recovered from COVID-19.

This chain connects TRBV29-1 to TRBJ1-1, with unresolved D. Between the trimmed V and J ends, which lost 4 bases and 7 bases, there was a span of 10 bases. CDR1 is SQVTM and CDR2 is ANQGSEA in the germline V gene. The CDR3 is made up of 11 amino acids. CDR3 sequence reads: CSVGREIEAFF. CDR3 coding DNA: TGCAGCGTTGGTCGAGAAATTGAAGCTTTCTTT.

The table lists this clone with a count of one. V and J are TRBV24-1 and TRBJ1-1, with D tentatively TRBD1 (6 bases). The CDR3 extends over 14 amino acids. The germline gives CDR1 KGHDR, CDR2 SFDVKD. Trimming took off 9 bases at V and 4 bases at J, with 17 bases between the two ends. The CDR3 bases are TGTGCCACCTCCCCGAGGGGGGGTTCCACTGAAGCTTTCTTT. Its protein product is CATSPRGGSTEAFF.

The CDR3 is CASSLFQGGYNEQFF. As DNA, the CDR3 is TGCGCCAGCAGCTTGTTTCAGGGTGGCTACAATGAGCAGTTCTTC. The chain has TRBV5-1 and TRBJ2-1; perhaps TRBD1 as D (5 bases). Deletions cut 1 base from V and 3 bases from J, with 11 bases between. Germline-derived CDR1 and CDR2 are SGHRS and YFSETQ. This CDR3 contains 15 residues.

This sequence joins TRBV12-5 and TRBJ2-2; TRBD1 matches 11 bases. V lost 7 bases, J lost 1 base, and 5 bases stayed unmatched. Germline V gene lookup returns CDR1 LGHNT and CDR2 FRNRAP. The CDR3 sequence is 16 residues long. CDR3 coding DNA: TGTGCTAGTGTTTGGACAGGGGGCTGGAACACCGGGGAGCTGTTTTTT. It encodes CASVWTGGWNTGELFF. The full variable domain, rest sourced from reference TRBV12-5 and TRBJ2-2, is DARVTQTPRHKVTEMGQEVTMRCQPILGHNTVFWYRQTMMQGLELLAYFRNRAPLDDSGMPKDRFSAEMPDATLATLKIQPSEPRDSAVYFCASVWTGGWNTGELFFGEGSRLTVL.

This rearrangement joins TRBV19 to TRBJ1-2, with D tentatively TRBD1 (5 bases). From germline, CDR1 is LNHDA and CDR2 SQIVND (reference sequence). The CDR3 runs to 13 residues. The V gene lost 5 bases and the J gene lost 7 bases, with 14 bases spanning the gap. The CDR3 reads CASSGREVGGYTF. The CDR3 nucleotides read TGTGCCAGTAGTGGCAGGGAAGTAGGTGGCTACACCTTC.

The CDR3 DNA is TGTGCCAGCAGCTCCCACCCGGGGGAGAATGAGCAGTTCTTC. This sequence encodes CASSSHPGENEQFF. V is TRBV11-2 and J is TRBJ2-1; D might be TRBD2 (6 bases). Trimming pared 4 bases from V and 7 bases from J, leaving 14 bases between. This CDR3 has 14 amino acids. Germline-derived CDR1 and CDR2 are SGHAT and FQNNGV.

In nucleotides, the CDR3 is TGTGCCAGCAGCTTATATGGACAGGCTGAAAAACTGTTTTTT. Translation: CASSLYGQAEKLFF. V usage is TRBV7-2 and J usage is TRBJ1-4; 7 bases are shared with TRBD1. The CDR3 is made up of 14 amino acids. The trim removed 2 bases at V and 7 bases at J, leaving 4 bases unmatched. Germline CDR1 is SGHTA and CDR2 is FQGNSA.

A few counts support this clone. The chain is built from TRBV10-2 and TRBJ1-5, with D maybe TRBD1 (6 bases). This CDR3 spans 15 amino acids. V shed 5 bases and J shed 3 bases, with 14 bases lying between them. CDR1 is WSHSY, CDR2 SAAADI, per germline. CDR3 in DNA: TGCGCCAGCAGTTTACAGGGTAATGCCAATCAGCCCCAGCATTTT. Translation: CASSLQGNANQPQHF.

The chain links TRBV19 to TRBJ2-1; 9 nucleotides align to TRBD1. The V and J ends lost 6 bases and 12 bases, in that order; junction bases with no gene match: 24. Germline lookup yields CDR1 LNHDA and CDR2 SQIVND (reference sequence). The CDR3 sequence is 18 residues long. The CDR3 is CASSPKAPAGTGSRGQFF. The CDR3 DNA reads TGTGCCAGTAGCCCTAAAGCGCCCGCCGGGACAGGGTCCCGAGGGCAGTTCTTC. The full variable domain, rest sourced from reference TRBV19 and TRBJ2-1, is DGGITQSPKYLFRKEGQNVTLSCEQNLNHDAMYWYRQDPGQGLRLIYYSQIVNDFQKGDIAEGYSVSREKKESFPLTVTSAQKNPTAFYLCASSPKAPAGTGSRGQFFGPGTRLTVL.

This clone was seen only once. The chain combines TRBV5-1 with TRBJ1-3; 8 bases match TRBD1. CDR3 size: 15 residues. Germline assignment: CDR1 SGHRS and CDR2 YFSETQ. The trim removed 5 bases at V and 2 bases at J, leaving 6 bases unmatched. The CDR3 sequence is CASRPPGQAGNTIYF. CDR3 sequence (DNA): TGCGCCAGCAGGCCTCCGGGACAGGCTGGAAACACCATATATTTT.